The source of this T cell receptor (beta chain) is a study of regulatory T cells in long-lasting Graves disease. The sample holds many counts of this clonotype. The antigen remains undetermined. Assembly of TCR beta libraries relied on iRepertoire HTBI primers together with Arm-PCR of CDR3 regions. TCRdb re-called the multiplex PCR reads through MiXCR, storing one row per CDR3 protein. The sample yields some 330,000 distinct CDR3 sequences, approximately 25% seen once. Time point described: persistent/refractory GD, antithyroid drugs over 5 years with positive TRAb. PBMCs were the source of the RNA used for TCR sequencing. General study findings and limits: Gene preferences differed: TRBV28, TRBJ1-2, TRBJ2-5 in persistent cases.

Germline-derived CDR1 and CDR2 are MDHEN and SYDVKM. Trimming cost V 6 bases and J 2 bases, with 11 bases left between them. The CDR3 is 14 residues long. V usage is TRBV28 and J usage is TRBJ1-3, with a weak D call TRBD1 (5 bases). The receptor was derived from a woman aged 40 to 50 with Graves disease. Sample: peripheral blood mononuclear cells (PBMCs), taken when the disease was refractory, from a patient treated with antithyroid drugs. The DNA for the CDR3 is TGTGCCAGCAGACCCCAAGGGGCTGGAAACACCATATATTTT. Translated: CASRPQGAGNTIYF.